A selection of T cell receptor beta chains follows, all from one sample in a study of spatial heterogeneity in lung cancer. MiXCR, applied by TCRdb to the 5' RACE reads, yields one record per CDR3 protein. There are 30,000 to 45,000 distinct CDR3 sequences in the sample; 4% to 6% occur only once, and around 30% lies in the top ten. The sample consisted of PBMCs, taken at surgery. These receptors originate from a female donor with early-stage non-small cell lung cancer. The CDR3 runs from the conserved cysteine through the conserved F or W. A D gene is named only where the DNA matches it firmly. The size entry is marked missing in some rows and otherwise reads once, few, many or a size class.

CDR3,DNA,V,D,size,J
CATSRDRGNGEKLFF,TGTGCCACCAGCAGAGATAGAGGGAATGGGGAAAAACTGTTTTTT,TRBV15,NA,NA,TRBJ1-4
CASSSGQTSYEQYF,TGTGCCAGCAGCTCGGGACAGACCTCCTACGAGCAGTACTTC,TRBV9,TRBD1,many,TRBJ2-7
CASSVQGGSYNEQFF,TGCGCCAGCAGTGTTCAGGGAGGCTCCTACAATGAGCAGTTCTTC,TRBV5-1,NA,NA,TRBJ2-1
CASGDQTNYGYTF,TGTGCCAGCGGAGACCAGACCAACTATGGCTACACCTTC,TRBV4-2,NA,NA,TRBJ1-2
CASSLAGALTYNEQFF,TGCGCCAGCAGCTTGGCGGGGGCGCTTACCTACAATGAGCAGTTCTTC,TRBV5-1,NA,many,TRBJ2-1
CATSDSDRWDTGELFF,TGTGCCACCAGTGATTCAGACAGGTGGGACACCGGGGAGCTGTTTTTT,TRBV24-1,NA,few,TRBJ2-2
CASSYLAASSYEQYF,TGTGCCAGCAGTTATCTGGCCGCGAGCTCCTACGAGCAGTACTTC,TRBV6-5,NA,many,TRBJ2-7
CAWSVLGGNEQFF,TGTGCCTGGAGTGTACTTGGAGGGAATGAGCAGTTCTTC,TRBV30,NA,many,TRBJ2-1
CASSDQRGATQETQYF,TGCGCCAGCAGTGACCAACGGGGGGCCACCCAAGAGACCCAGTACTTC,TRBV10-1,NA,many,TRBJ2-5
CASSLGAGGLNEQFF,TGTGCCAGCAGCCTAGGGGCGGGGGGCCTGAATGAGCAGTTCTTC,TRBV11-2,TRBD2,many,TRBJ2-1